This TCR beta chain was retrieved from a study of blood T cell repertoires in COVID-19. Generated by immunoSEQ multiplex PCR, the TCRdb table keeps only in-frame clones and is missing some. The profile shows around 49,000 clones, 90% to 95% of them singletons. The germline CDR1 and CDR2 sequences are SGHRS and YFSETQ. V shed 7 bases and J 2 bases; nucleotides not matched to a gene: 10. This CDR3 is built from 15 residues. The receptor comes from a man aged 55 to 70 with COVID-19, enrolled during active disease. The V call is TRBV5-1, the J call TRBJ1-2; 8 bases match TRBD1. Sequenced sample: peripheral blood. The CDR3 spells CASRLFGTGNYGYTF. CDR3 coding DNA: TGCGCCAGCCGCCTTTTTGGGACAGGCAACTATGGCTACACCTTC.